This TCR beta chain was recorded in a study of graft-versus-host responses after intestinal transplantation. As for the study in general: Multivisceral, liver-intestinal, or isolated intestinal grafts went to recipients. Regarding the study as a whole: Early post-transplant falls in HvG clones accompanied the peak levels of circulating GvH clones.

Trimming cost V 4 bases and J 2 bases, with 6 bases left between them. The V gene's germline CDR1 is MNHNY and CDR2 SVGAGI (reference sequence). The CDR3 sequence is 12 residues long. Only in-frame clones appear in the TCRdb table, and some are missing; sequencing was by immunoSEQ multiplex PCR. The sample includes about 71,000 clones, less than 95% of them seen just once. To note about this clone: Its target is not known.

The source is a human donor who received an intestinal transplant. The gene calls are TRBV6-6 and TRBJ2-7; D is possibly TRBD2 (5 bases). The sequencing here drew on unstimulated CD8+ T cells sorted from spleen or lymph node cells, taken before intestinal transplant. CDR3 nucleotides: TGTGCCAGCAGTTCGGGGACCTACGAGCAGTACTTC. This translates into CASSSGTYEQYF.